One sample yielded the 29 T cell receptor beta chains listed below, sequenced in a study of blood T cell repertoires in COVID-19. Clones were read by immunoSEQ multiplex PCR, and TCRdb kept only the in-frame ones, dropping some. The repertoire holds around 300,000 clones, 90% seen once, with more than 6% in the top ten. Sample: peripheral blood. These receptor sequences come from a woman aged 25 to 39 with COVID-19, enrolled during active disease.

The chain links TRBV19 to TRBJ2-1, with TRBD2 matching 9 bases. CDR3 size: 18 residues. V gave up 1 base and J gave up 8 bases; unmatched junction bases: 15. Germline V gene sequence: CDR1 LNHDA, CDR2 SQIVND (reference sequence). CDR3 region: CASSIVAYTASGIHEQFF. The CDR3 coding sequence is TGTGCCAGTAGTATAGTAGCGTATACGGCTAGCGGGATACATGAGCAGTTCTTC. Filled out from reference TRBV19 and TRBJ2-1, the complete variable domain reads DGGITQSPKYLFRKEGQNVTLSCEQNLNHDAMYWYRQDPGQGLRLIYYSQIVNDFQKGDIAEGYSVSREKKESFPLTVTSAQKNPTAFYLCASSIVAYTASGIHEQFFGPGTRLTVL.

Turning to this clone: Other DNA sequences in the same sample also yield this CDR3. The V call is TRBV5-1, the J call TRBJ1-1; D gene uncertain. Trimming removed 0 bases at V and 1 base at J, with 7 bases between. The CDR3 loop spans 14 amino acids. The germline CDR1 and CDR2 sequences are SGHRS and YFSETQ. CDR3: CASSLGARNTEAFF. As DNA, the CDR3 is TGCGCCAGCAGCTTGGGTGCGAGGAACACTGAAGCTTTCTTT. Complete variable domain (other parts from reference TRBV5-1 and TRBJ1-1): KAGVTQTPRYLIKTRGQQVTLSCSPISGHRSVSWYQQTPGQGLQFLFEYFSETQRNKGNFPGRFSGRQFSNSRSEMNVSTLELGDSALYLCASSLGARNTEAFFGQGTRLTVV.

The chain's CDR3 is CASSSRYEQYF. The CDR3 nucleotides are TGTGCCAGCAGCTCCAGATACGAGCAGTACTTC. The chain has TRBV5-6 and TRBJ2-7; D unresolved. The CDR3 spans 11 residues. Germline V gene sequence: CDR1 SGHDT, CDR2 YYEEEE. V lost 3 bases, J lost 4 bases, and 5 bases lay in between.

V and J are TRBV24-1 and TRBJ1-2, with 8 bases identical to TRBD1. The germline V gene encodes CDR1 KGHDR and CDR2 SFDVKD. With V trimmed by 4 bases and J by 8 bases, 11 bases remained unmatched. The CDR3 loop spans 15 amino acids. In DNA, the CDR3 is TGTGCCACCAGTGACCCTAACGACAGGGGCGCCGGCTACACCTTC. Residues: CATSDPNDRGAGYTF.

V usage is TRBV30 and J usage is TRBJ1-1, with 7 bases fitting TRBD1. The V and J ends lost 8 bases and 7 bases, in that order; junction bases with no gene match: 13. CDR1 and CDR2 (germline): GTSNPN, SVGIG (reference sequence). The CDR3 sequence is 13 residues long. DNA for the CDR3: TGTGCCGGGCAGACAGGGAGTAAGGGTGAAGCTTTCTTT. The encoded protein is CAGQTGSKGEAFF.

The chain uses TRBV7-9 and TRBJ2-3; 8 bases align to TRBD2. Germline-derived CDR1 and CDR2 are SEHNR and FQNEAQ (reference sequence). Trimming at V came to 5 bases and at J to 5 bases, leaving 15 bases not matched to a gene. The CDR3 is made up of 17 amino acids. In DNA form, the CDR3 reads TGTGCCAGCAGCCAATTTTTGGGACTAGGTGGCCAAGATACGCAGTATTTT. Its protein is CASSQFLGLGGQDTQYF.

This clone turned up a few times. CDR3 sequence (DNA): TGCGCCAGCAGCCTCGGCGCGGGGGAAGAGACCCAGTACTTC. Amino acid sequence: CASSLGAGEETQYF. V gene TRBV5-1 combines with J gene TRBJ2-5, with TRBD2 matching 7 bases. The CDR3 extends over 14 amino acids. Germline loops: CDR1 SGHRS, CDR2 YFSETQ. V trimming: 4 bases; J trimming: 3 bases; junction bases outside the gene matches: 6.

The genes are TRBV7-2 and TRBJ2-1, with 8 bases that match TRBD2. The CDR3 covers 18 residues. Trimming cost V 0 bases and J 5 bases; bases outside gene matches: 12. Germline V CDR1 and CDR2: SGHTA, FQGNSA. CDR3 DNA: TGTGCCAGCAGCTTAGCGTCCGGCTTCACTAGCGGAGACAATGAGCAGTTCTTC. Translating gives CASSLASGFTSGDNEQFF.

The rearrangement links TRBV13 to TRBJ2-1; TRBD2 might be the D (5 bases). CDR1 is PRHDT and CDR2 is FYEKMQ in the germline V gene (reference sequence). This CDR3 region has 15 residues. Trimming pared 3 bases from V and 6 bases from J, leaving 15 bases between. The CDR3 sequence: CASSLRVQAANEQFF. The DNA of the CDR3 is TGTGCCAGCAGCTTGAGGGTCCAGGCGGCCAATGAGCAGTTCTTC.

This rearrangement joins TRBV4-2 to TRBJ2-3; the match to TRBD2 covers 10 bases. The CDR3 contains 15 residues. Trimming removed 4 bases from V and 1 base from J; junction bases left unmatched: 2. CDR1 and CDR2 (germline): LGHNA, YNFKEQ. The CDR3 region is CASSRGTSGTDTQYF. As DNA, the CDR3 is TGTGCCAGCAGCCGAGGGACTAGCGGCACAGATACGCAGTATTTT.

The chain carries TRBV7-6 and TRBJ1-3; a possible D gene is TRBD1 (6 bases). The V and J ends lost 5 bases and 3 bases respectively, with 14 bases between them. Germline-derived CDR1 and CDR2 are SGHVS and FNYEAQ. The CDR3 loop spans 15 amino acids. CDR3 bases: TGTGCCAGCAGCAGCCGGACAGAACGTGGAAACACCATATATTTT. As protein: CASSSRTERGNTIYF. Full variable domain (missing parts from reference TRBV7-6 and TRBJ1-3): GAGVSQSPRYKVTKRGQDVALRCDPISGHVSLYWYRQALGQGPEFLTYFNYEAQQDKSGLPNDRFSAERPEGSISTLTIQRTEQRDSAMYRCASSSRTERGNTIYFGEGSWLTVV.

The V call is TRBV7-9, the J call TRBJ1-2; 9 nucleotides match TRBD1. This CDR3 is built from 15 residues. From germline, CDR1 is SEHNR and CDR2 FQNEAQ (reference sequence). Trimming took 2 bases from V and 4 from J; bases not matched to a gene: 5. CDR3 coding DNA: TGTGCCAGCAGCTTACCCGGGACAGGGTTCTATGGCTACACCTTC. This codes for CASSLPGTGFYGYTF.

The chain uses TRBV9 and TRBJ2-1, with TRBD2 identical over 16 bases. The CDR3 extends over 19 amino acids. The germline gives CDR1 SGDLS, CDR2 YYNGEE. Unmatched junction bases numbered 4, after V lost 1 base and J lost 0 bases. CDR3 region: CASSVRGLAGGGSYNEQFF. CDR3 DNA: TGTGCCAGCAGCGTAAGGGGACTAGCGGGAGGGGGCTCCTACAATGAGCAGTTCTTC.

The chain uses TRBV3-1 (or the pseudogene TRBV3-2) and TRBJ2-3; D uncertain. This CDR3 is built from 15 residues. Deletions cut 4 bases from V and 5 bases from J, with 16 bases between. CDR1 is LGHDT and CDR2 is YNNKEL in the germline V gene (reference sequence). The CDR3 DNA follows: TGTGCCAGCAGCCCATCCGAGTGGGCCGGAGATACGCAGTATTTT. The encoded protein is CASSPSEWAGDTQYF.

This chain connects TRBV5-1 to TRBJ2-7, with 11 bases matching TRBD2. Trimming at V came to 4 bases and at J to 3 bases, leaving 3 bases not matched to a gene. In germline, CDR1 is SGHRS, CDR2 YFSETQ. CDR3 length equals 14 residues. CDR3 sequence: CASSDTSGSYEQYF. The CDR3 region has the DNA TGCGCCAGCAGCGATACTAGCGGGAGCTACGAGCAGTACTTC.

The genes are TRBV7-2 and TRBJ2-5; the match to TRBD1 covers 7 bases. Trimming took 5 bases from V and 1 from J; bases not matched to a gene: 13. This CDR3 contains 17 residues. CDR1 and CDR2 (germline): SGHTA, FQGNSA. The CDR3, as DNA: TGTGCCAGCAGCATCCCCCGGGACAGCCAATTCCAAGAGACCCAGTACTTC. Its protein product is CASSIPRDSQFQETQYF.

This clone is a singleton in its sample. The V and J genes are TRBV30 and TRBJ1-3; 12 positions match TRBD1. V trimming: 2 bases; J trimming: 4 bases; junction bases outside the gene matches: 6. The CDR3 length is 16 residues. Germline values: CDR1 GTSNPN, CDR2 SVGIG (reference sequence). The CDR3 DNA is TGTGCCTGGAGTTCCGGGACAGGGGGCTCGGGAAACACCATATATTTT. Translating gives CAWSSGTGGSGNTIYF.

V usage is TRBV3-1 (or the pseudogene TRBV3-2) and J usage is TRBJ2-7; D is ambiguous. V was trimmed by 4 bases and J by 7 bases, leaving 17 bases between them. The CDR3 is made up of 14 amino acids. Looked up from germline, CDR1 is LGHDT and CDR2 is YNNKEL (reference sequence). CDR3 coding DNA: TGTGCCAGCAGCCCGCCTATGAGGTTGGATGAGCAGTACTTC. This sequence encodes CASSPPMRLDEQYF.

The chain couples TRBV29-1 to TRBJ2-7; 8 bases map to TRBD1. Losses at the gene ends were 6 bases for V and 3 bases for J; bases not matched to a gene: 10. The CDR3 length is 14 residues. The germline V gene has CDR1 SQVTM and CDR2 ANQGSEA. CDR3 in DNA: TGCAGCGTCCCGGGACCCACAGGGGGCTACGAGCAGTACTTC. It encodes CSVPGPTGGYEQYF.

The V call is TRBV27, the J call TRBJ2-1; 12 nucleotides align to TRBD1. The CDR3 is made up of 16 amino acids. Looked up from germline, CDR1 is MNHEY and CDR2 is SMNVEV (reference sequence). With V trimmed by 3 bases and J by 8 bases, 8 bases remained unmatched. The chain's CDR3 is CASSLARDRGRDEQFF. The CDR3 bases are TGTGCCAGCAGTTTGGCCCGGGACAGGGGGCGAGATGAGCAGTTCTTC.

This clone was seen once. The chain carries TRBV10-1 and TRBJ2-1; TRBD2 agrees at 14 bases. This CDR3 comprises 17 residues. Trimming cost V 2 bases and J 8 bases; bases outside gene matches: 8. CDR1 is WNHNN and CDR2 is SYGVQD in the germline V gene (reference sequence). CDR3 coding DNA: TGCGCCAGCAGTGAGCCTGGGACTAGCGGGAGTATGGATGAGCAGTTCTTC. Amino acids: CASSEPGTSGSMDEQFF.

This CDR3 reads CAWKVGQGAQETQYF. The CDR3 nucleotides read TGTGCCTGGAAGGTTGGACAGGGGGCCCAAGAGACCCAGTACTTC. The chain carries TRBV30 and TRBJ2-5; TRBD1 agrees at 11 bases. Trimming cost V 4 bases and J 1 base; bases outside gene matches: 5. Germline CDR1 is GTSNPN and CDR2 is SVGIG (reference sequence). This CDR3 has 15 residues.

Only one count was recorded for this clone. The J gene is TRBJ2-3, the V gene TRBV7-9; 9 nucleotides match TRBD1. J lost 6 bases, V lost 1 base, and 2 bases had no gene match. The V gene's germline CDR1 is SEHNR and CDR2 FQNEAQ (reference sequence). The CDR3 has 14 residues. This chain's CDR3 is CASSLGQGEDTQYF. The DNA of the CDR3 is TGTGCCAGCAGCTTAGGACAGGGGGAGGATACGCAGTATTTT.

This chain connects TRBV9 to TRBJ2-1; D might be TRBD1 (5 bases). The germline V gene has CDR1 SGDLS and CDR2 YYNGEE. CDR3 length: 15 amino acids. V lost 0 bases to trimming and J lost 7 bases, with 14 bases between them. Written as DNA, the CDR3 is TGTGCCAGCAGCGTAGTAGGGGCACCGCTAAATGAGCAGTTCTTC. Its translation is CASSVVGAPLNEQFF.

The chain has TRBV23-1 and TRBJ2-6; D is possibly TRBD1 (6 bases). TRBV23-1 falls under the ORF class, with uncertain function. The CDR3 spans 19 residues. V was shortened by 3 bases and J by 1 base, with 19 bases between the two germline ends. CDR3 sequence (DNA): TGCGCCAGCAGTCATTGGGCCCTACAGGGTGGGTCTGGGGCCAACGTCCTGACTTTC. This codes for CASSHWALQGGSGANVLTF.

In nucleotides, the CDR3 is TGCGCCAGCAGCTTGGTCTCAGGGGCAACTAACTATGGCTACACCTTC. This sequence encodes CASSLVSGATNYGYTF. The J gene is TRBJ1-2, the V gene TRBV5-1; TRBD1 is a possible D gene (6 bases). From germline, CDR1 is SGHRS and CDR2 YFSETQ. The CDR3 contains 16 residues. Trimming took 0 bases from V and 0 from J, leaving 12 bases between them.

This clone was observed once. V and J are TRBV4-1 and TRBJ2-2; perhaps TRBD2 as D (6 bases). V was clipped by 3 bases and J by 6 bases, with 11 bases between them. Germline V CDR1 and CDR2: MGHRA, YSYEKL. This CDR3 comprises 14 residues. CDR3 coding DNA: TGCGCCAGCAGCCAGGGCAGGGAGGCCGGGGAGCTGTTTTTT. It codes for CASSQGREAGELFF.

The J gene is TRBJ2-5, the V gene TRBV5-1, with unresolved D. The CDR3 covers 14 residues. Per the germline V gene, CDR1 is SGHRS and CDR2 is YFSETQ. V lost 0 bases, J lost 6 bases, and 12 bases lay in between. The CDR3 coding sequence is TGCGCCAGCAGCTTGGGGCTAGAGACCAAGACCCAGTACTTC. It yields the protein CASSLGLETKTQYF.

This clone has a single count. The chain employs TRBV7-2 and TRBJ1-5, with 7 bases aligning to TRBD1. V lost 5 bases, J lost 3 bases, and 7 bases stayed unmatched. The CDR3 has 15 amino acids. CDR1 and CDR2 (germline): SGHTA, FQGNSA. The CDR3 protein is CASSREQGINQPQHF. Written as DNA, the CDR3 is TGTGCCAGCAGCCGTGAACAGGGGATCAATCAGCCCCAGCATTTT.